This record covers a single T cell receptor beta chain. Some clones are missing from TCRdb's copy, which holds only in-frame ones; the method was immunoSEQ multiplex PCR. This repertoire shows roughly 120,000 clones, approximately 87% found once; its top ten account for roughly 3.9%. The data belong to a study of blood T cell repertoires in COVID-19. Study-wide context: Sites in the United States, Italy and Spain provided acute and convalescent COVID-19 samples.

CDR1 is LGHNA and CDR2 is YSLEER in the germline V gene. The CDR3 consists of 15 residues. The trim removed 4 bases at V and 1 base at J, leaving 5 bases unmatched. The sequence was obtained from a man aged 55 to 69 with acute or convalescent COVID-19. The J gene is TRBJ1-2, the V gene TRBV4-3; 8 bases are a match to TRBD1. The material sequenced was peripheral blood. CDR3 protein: CASSPRQGSNYGYTF. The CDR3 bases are TGCGCCAGCAGCCCCCGACAGGGGAGTAACTATGGCTACACCTTC.